This T cell receptor beta chain is drawn from a study of blood T cell repertoires in COVID-19. At the level of the study: COVID-19 samples from acute and convalescent phases originated in the United States, Italy and Spain. The cDNA or gDNA used as material had been derived from T cells, B-cell-depleted T cells, or PBMCs.

Original processing notes: Cell counts per sample came from amplifying reference gene primers. Profiled with immunoSEQ multiplex PCR; TCRdb holds only in-frame clones, not every one. V, J and clone size derive from that table, while D and trimming were established from the DNA sequence. The table lists around 94,000 clones, around 80% of them singletons. The CDR3 sequence is 15 residues long. Germline assignment: CDR1 KGHSH and CDR2 LQKENI. V trimming: 4 bases; J trimming: 6 bases; junction bases outside the gene matches: 3. Sequenced input: peripheral blood. This clonotype was sampled from a man aged 55 to 70 with active or convalescent COVID-19. V is TRBV18 and J is TRBJ2-1; 13 nucleotides match TRBD2. CDR3: CASSHTSGRGNEQFF. DNA for the CDR3: TGTGCCAGCTCACACACTAGCGGGAGGGGCAATGAGCAGTTCTTC.